This entry features one T cell receptor beta chain sequence. This clonotype was picked up a small number of times. Its antigen is still unknown. Base-call qualities are not available, and no considerably larger clone is one nucleotide away. V loses 4 bases at its end and J loses 6 bases; junction bases beyond the gene matches: 3. The CDR3, from cysteine to phenylalanine, totals 13 residues. The read is trimmed to its CDR3 DNA, 39 bases read in frame from base 1. Taken from the germline V gene, the CDR1 and CDR2 loops are MNHEY and SVGAGI. The data stem from a study of identical twins (TCRdb year 2016). Context from the whole study: The study deep-sequenced TCR alpha and beta repertoires from monozygotic twins, unrelated adults of various ages and cord blood to test whether fetal clonotypes persist. To rule out contamination, replicate twin experiments were performed at different times with different library preparation protocols.

Library preparation was by 5' RACE. Sequencing was carried out with an Illumina HiSeq 2000. A universal primer binding site was added through template switching, and the final cDNA carried a unique molecular identifier so that TCR cDNA molecules could be counted accurately. Specific primers in the conserved constant-segment region were used to synthesize first-strand cDNA for the TCR alpha and beta chains. To control for contamination, every cDNA library was double barcoded, receiving both a SMART-Mk sample barcode and Illumina barcodes. TruSeq adapter sequences along with Illumina sample barcodes were introduced in two successive PCR steps. The Illumina HiSeq platform was used with custom primers to sequence TCR alpha and beta cDNA libraries. The authors processed their data as follows. Unique molecular identifiers were extracted from raw reads with MiGEC, and CDR3 positions were determined with MiXCR. For each individual, recombination models were inferred using an EM algorithm with the repgenHMM and IGoR tools. The tcR package in R was used for shared clonotype analysis, with sharing normalized by the product of cloneset sizes. To study raw recombination without the effects of thymic and clonal selection, out-of-frame nonproductive sequences were analyzed. Clones were called with MiXCR by TCRdb after fastp trimmed the public reads at Q25, and only in-frame beta chains were retained. Every entry covers one CDR3 protein and lists the most common genes and DNA from its rows. The V and J calls and clone size are TCRdb's, not the authors'. The sample contains under 1 million distinct CDR3 sequences, 9% to 15% of them found a single time. Jointly, the top ten make up roughly 1.5% of the sample.

General study outcomes and caveats: Fewer insertions were carried by abundant cord blood beta clonotypes, a similar but weaker trend appeared in young adult naive repertoires, and no such trend appeared in memory repertoires. In monozygotic twins, recombination models systematically underestimated out-of-frame TCR alpha sharing, but the models matched the sharing seen between unrelated individuals. Invariant T cells such as MAIT and iNKT could partly confound zero-insertion analyses, though diverse VJ usage argued against this for most clonotypes. Compared with coincidental sharing between unrelated individuals, out-of-frame TCR alpha sequences shared between twins showed an excess of sequences with low generation probability. Excess twin sharing in beta out-of-frame sequences was weaker because fewer shared sequences lowered the signal-to-noise ratio. Because the same donors could not be followed over many years, conclusions were based on cross-sectional statistical analysis.

All donors were healthy Caucasians. Three pairs of female monozygotic twins, all aged roughly 18 to 29 years, made up the twin cohort. Peripheral blood mononuclear cells were used as the source from which RNA for TCR libraries was isolated. The sample also formed part of further work on yellow fever vaccine responses in identical twins. As the second study states: According to the authors, in identical twins the way T cells responded to vaccination appeared partly convergent and partly personalized. In identical twins, the study followed T cell clones that responded to the vaccine with precision.

The sequenced sample was PBMCs. The rearrangement joined TRBV6-5 to TRBJ2-1; 7 nucleotides in the junction match TRBD1. The receptor's source is a woman under 30 in good health. The nucleotide sequence is given as TGTGCCAGCAGTTGGACAGGCCGCAATGAGCAGTTCTTC. The translation is CASSWTGRNEQFF.